This T cell receptor (beta chain) was captured by sequencing in a study of blood T cell repertoires in COVID-19. After removal of 8 bases from V and 5 bases from J, the junction contained 9 bases not matched to a gene. This CDR3 is 14 amino acids long. Germline-derived CDR1 and CDR2 are SEHNR and FQNEAQ (reference sequence). Clones were sequenced by immunoSEQ multiplex PCR, and TCRdb holds only the in-frame ones, with some missing. This sample has approximately 150,000 clones, with about four fifths found just once. The TCR comes from a woman older than 75 with acute or convalescent COVID-19. The chain is built from TRBV7-9 and TRBJ1-1; 9 bases align to TRBD1. Sequencing input: peripheral blood. The CDR3 spells CASDTPDRGTEAFF. CDR3 bases: TGTGCCAGCGATACGCCCGACAGGGGGACTGAAGCTTTCTTT. The whole variable domain, filled in from reference TRBV7-9 and TRBJ1-1, reads DTGVSQNPRHKITKRGQNVTFRCDPISEHNRLYWYRQTLGQGPEFLTYFQNEAQLEKSRLLSDRFSAERPKGSFSTLEIQRTEQGDSAMYLCASDTPDRGTEAFFGQGTRLTVV.